A selection of T cell receptor beta chains follows, all from one sample in a study of Ad26.COV2.S vaccination and SARS-CoV-2 variants. The assay was immunoSEQ multiplex PCR, and TCRdb's table has in-frame clones only and misses some. The top ten hold approximately 3% of the sample, which has under 250,000 clones, around nine tenths seen once. The sample consisted of peripheral blood, taken in a trial of Ad26.COV2.S vaccine versus placebo. The receptor source for this set is a person aged 18 to 59 who received the Ad26.COV2.S COVID-19 vaccine or a placebo. Both conserved end residues are part of each CDR3. The D gene is left open where the match is weak. Size is omitted from some rows. Given values are once, few, many or a class for expanded clones.

-	-	TRBV2	TRBJ2-1	CASSNPWTVYNEQFF	TGTGCCAGCAGTAACCCCTGGACGGTTTACAATGAGCAGTTCTTC
-	-	TRBV28	TRBJ2-3	CASSRLAYPSTDTQYF	TGTGCCAGCAGTCGACTGGCGTACCCTAGCACAGATACGCAGTATTTT
TRBD1	-	TRBV15	TRBJ1-3	CATSSVRGQRLYGNTIYF	TGTGCCACCAGCAGTGTTCGGGGACAGAGGCTTTATGGAAACACCATATATTTT
-	-	TRBV12-3/TRBV12-4	TRBJ2-5	CASSLSGTQYF	TGTGCCAGCAGTTTAAGCGGGACCCAGTACTTC
-	-	TRBV30	TRBJ2-2	CAYHSAPVAGELFF	TGTGCCTACCACTCGGCCCCCGTTGCCGGGGAGCTGTTTTTT
-	-	TRBV6-2/TRBV6-3	TRBJ2-7	CASSQQGSLSYEQYF	TGTGCCAGCAGTCAACAGGGTTCCCTCTCCTACGAGCAGTACTTC
-	-	TRBV5-4	TRBJ2-1	CASSSGNNEQFF	TGTGCCAGCAGCTCCGGGAACAATGAGCAGTTCTTC
TRBD2	-	TRBV7-2	TRBJ2-7	CASSSGIQRGDRMMYF	TGTGCCAGCAGTTCAGGGATCCAGCGGGGGGATCGGATGATGTACTTC
TRBD1	-	TRBV7-9	TRBJ2-7	CASSHYRGRESYEQYF	TGTGCCAGCAGCCACTACAGGGGGCGAGAATCCTACGAGCAGTACTTC
-	-	TRBV4-2	TRBJ2-3	CASSQVASTDTQYF	TGTGCCAGCAGCCAAGTAGCTTCCACAGATACGCAGTATTTT
-	-	TRBV4-1	TRBJ2-5	CASSPLVRETQYF	TGCGCCAGCAGCCCTCTAGTCCGGGAGACCCAGTACTTC
-	-	TRBV4-1	TRBJ1-1	CASSQLQGAPEAFF	TGCGCCAGCAGCCAATTACAGGGTGCGCCTGAAGCTTTCTTT
TRBD1	-	TRBV19	TRBJ2-1	CASNDRASAHEQFF	TGTGCCAGTAACGACAGGGCGAGCGCACATGAGCAGTTCTTC
-	-	TRBV15	TRBJ2-1	CATSRSAGTPRFF	TGTGCCACCAGCAGATCGGCCGGGACCCCTCGGTTCTTC
-	-	TRBV19	TRBJ1-6	CASSIQNSPLHF	TGTGCCAGTAGTATACAGAATTCACCCCTCCACTTT
-	-	TRBV19	TRBJ2-5	CASSWGGSEQETQYF	TGTGCCAGTAGTTGGGGCGGCAGCGAGCAAGAGACCCAGTACTTC
TRBD2	-	TRBV4-3	TRBJ2-5	CASSQVLAGKETQYF	TGCGCCAGCAGCCAAGTACTAGCGGGGAAAGAGACCCAGTACTTC
-	once	TRBV5-6	TRBJ1-1	CASSLVGIMNTEAFF	TGTGCCAGCAGCTTGGTAGGGATCATGAACACTGAAGCTTTCTTT
-	-	TRBV7-9	TRBJ1-4	CASRSQNEKLFF	TGTGCCAGCAGGTCCCAGAATGAAAAACTGTTTTTT
-	-	TRBV6-2/TRBV6-3	TRBJ2-5	CASSGTAARYF	TGTGCCAGCAGCGGGACGGCGGCACGGTACTTC
TRBD2	once	TRBV19	TRBJ2-3	CASSIGLAGRTDTQYF	TGTGCCAGTAGTATCGGCCTAGCGGGGCGCACAGATACGCAGTATTTT
-	-	TRBV5-1	TRBJ2-5	CASSLGSGPQETQYF	TGCGCCAGCAGCTTGGGGTCGGGTCCTCAAGAGACCCAGTACTTC
-	-	TRBV30	TRBJ2-3	CAWSGLGAFSTDTQYF	TGTGCCTGGAGTGGGTTGGGGGCTTTCAGCACAGATACGCAGTATTTT
TRBD2	-	TRBV19	TRBJ2-1	CASSPRPSGSFNEQFF	TGTGCCAGTAGTCCTCGGCCTAGCGGGAGTTTCAATGAGCAGTTCTTC
TRBD1	-	TRBV5-1	TRBJ2-2	CASSLGGQGGTGELFF	TGCGCCAGCAGCTTAGGGGGACAGGGAGGCACCGGGGAGCTGTTTTTT
TRBD2	-	TRBV5-1	TRBJ2-3	CASRGGSPTDTQYF	TGCGCCAGCCGGGGGGGGTCCCCCACAGATACGCAGTATTTT
TRBD1	-	TRBV30	TRBJ2-5	CAWADRVNGYQETQYF	TGTGCCTGGGCGGACAGGGTCAATGGATACCAAGAGACCCAGTACTTC
TRBD1	-	TRBV9	TRBJ2-5	CASSPQGVRETQYF	TGTGCCAGCAGCCCTCAGGGGGTACGGGAGACCCAGTACTTC
-	-	TRBV7-2	TRBJ2-7	CASSLVRGRVGGVTYEQYF	TGTGCCAGCAGCTTAGTAAGGGGGCGGGTTGGAGGGGTTACCTACGAGCAGTACTTC
-	-	TRBV7-8	TRBJ1-4	CASSPRRGTTNEKLFF	TGTGCCAGCAGCCCCCGGCGGGGGACAACTAATGAAAAACTGTTTTTT
-	-	TRBV11-1	TRBJ2-5	CASSREGGWQETQYF	TGTGCCAGCAGCCGAGAGGGTGGTTGGCAAGAGACCCAGTACTTC
TRBD2	-	TRBV24-1	TRBJ2-1	CATSDRGLAGVYYNEQFF	TGTGCCACCAGTGACCGAGGACTAGCGGGAGTTTACTACAATGAGCAGTTCTTC
TRBD1	-	TRBV4-3	TRBJ2-2	CASSQDPQGFEGELFF	TGCGCCAGCAGCCAAGATCCACAGGGGTTTGAAGGGGAGCTGTTTTTT